The 21 T cell receptor beta chains below were found in one sample sequenced in a study of T cells in Graves' hyperthyroidism and ophthalmopathy. Amplified TCR beta CDR3 regions came from RNA transcripts. Researchers ran a first-round RT-PCR on the TCR CDR3 using the HTBI primer set. TCRdb ran MiXCR on the multiplex PCR reads and lists one entry per CDR3 protein. The table has around 250,000 distinct CDR3 sequences, about 14% seen once; the top ten hold 10% to 15%. Sequenced material: blood. Receptors originate from a woman in her forties with Graves' hyperthyroidism that later progressed to Graves' ophthalmopathy.

This clonotype was recorded many times. The chain is built from TRBV7-9 and TRBJ1-2; weak D call: TRBD1 (6 bases). Germline V gene sequence: CDR1 SEHNR, CDR2 FQNEAQ (reference sequence). V lost 0 bases and J 1 base, leaving 12 bases between the germline ends. The CDR3 consists of 16 residues. CDR3 sequence (DNA): TGTGCCAGCAGCTTAGCGGTGGCAGGGGATAACTATGGCTACACCTTC. Translation gives CASSLAVAGDNYGYTF.

This clonotype was observed at least ten times. CDR3 amino acids: CASTGQGAYNEQFF. The CDR3 region has the DNA TGTGCCAGCACCGGACAGGGGGCCTACAATGAGCAGTTCTTC. The rearrangement uses TRBV3-1 and TRBJ2-1; 10 bases fit TRBD1. Trimming at V came to 7 bases and at J to 2 bases, leaving 2 bases not matched to a gene. CDR1 is LGHDT, CDR2 YNNKEL, per germline (reference sequence). The CDR3 has 14 residues.

This clonotype was seen many times. V is TRBV5-6 and J is TRBJ2-7, with 7 nucleotides matching TRBD2. Germline trimming cut 3 bases from V and 2 bases from J; bases unmatched to any gene: 11. There are 16 residues in the CDR3. Germline V gene lookup returns CDR1 SGHDT and CDR2 YYEEEE. The CDR3 bases are TGTGCCAGCAGCTCAGCCCCGGGAGGAGGGGCCTACGAGCAGTACTTC. Its protein is CASSSAPGGGAYEQYF. The entire variable domain, with the rest obtained from reference TRBV5-6 and TRBJ2-7, is as follows: DAGVTQSPTHLIKTRGQQVTLRCSPKSGHDTVSWYQQALGQGPQFIFQYYEEEERQRGNFPDRFSGHQFPNYSSELNVNALLLGDSALYLCASSSAPGGGAYEQYFGPGTRLTVT.

This clonotype appeared many times. This chain joins TRBV5-1 and TRBJ1-1, with D uncertain. V gave up 1 base and J gave up 0 bases, with 10 bases separating them. The CDR3 consists of 15 residues. CDR1 is SGHRS, CDR2 YFSETQ, per germline. The CDR3 sequence is CASSLIPGVNTEAFF. The CDR3 nucleotides read TGCGCCAGCAGCTTGATCCCCGGGGTGAACACTGAAGCTTTCTTT.

At least ten counts were recorded for this clonotype. The rearrangement joins TRBV5-1 to TRBJ2-1, with a weak D call TRBD1 (5 bases). Germline CDR1 reads SGHRS; CDR2 reads YFSETQ. V lost 1 base and J 7 bases, leaving 9 bases between the germline ends. The CDR3 runs 13 residues. The CDR3 sequence: CASSLPGLNEQFF. DNA for the CDR3: TGCGCCAGCAGCTTGCCAGGGTTGAATGAGCAGTTCTTC. Drawing the rest from reference TRBV5-1 and TRBJ2-1, the complete variable domain is KAGVTQTPRYLIKTRGQQVTLSCSPISGHRSVSWYQQTPGQGLQFLFEYFSETQRNKGNFPGRFSGRQFSNSRSEMNVSTLELGDSALYLCASSLPGLNEQFFGPGTRLTVL.

This clonotype was found many times. The chain carries TRBV30 and TRBJ1-1; no clear D gene. V was pared by 2 bases and J by 8 bases, with 12 bases between. The CDR3 is 12 amino acids. The germline CDR1 and CDR2 sequences are GTSNPN and SVGIG (reference sequence). The CDR3, as DNA: TGTGCCTGGAGTACAAGGCGGGCGGAAGCTTTCTTT. This encodes CAWSTRRAEAFF.

There are a few counts of this clonotype. V usage is TRBV5-1 and J usage is TRBJ2-7; unclear D gene. The CDR3 totals 16 residues. Trimming pared 3 bases from V and 2 bases from J, leaving 18 bases between. CDR1 and CDR2 from the germline V gene are SGHRS and YFSETQ. CDR3 loop: CASSSLLLGRTYEQYF. The CDR3 nucleotides are TGCGCCAGCAGCTCACTCCTTTTGGGTCGGACCTACGAGCAGTACTTC.

This clonotype was counted between two and nine times. This clone may be a read error of a much larger clone one base away. The chain joins TRBV27 to TRBJ1-5; 10 nucleotides line up with TRBD1. Per germline, CDR1 MNHEY and CDR2 SMNVEV (reference sequence). CDR3 length: 15 amino acids. In DNA, the CDR3 is TGTGCCAGCAGTGACAGGGGGCTCGGCAATCAGCCCCGGCATTTT. Protein sequence: CASSDRGLGNQPRHF.

The J gene is TRBJ2-7, the V gene TRBV2; 14 bases map to TRBD2. Trimming took 7 bases from V and 6 from J; bases not matched to a gene: 5. Germline loops: CDR1 SNHLY, CDR2 FYNNEI. CDR3 length: 14 amino acids. The CDR3 region is CASMGLAGVSEQYF. CDR3 sequence (DNA): TGTGCCAGCATGGGACTAGCGGGAGTCTCCGAGCAGTACTTC.

The sample holds many counts of this clonotype. The chain couples TRBV10-3 to TRBJ2-3, with TRBD2 matching 7 bases. The CDR3 totals 15 residues. Per the germline V gene, CDR1 is ENHRY and CDR2 is SYGVKD. Losses at the gene ends were 5 bases for V and 0 bases for J; bases not matched to a gene: 5. The CDR3 nucleotides are TGTGCCATCAGTCCTAGCGGATTTAGCACAGATACGCAGTATTTT. Residues: CAISPSGFSTDTQYF.

This clonotype was counted a few times. The chain employs TRBV4-1 and TRBJ2-7; D is uncertain. Germline assignment: CDR1 MGHRA and CDR2 YSYEKL. This CDR3 has 15 amino acids. Trimming stripped 0 bases from V and 3 bases from J, with 12 bases between. Written as DNA, the CDR3 is TGCGCCAGCAGCCAAGATCAACGGACGGTCTACGAGCAGTACTTC. Protein product: CASSQDQRTVYEQYF.

Regarding this clonotype: A clone one base away is much larger, so this may be a read error. The rearrangement uses TRBV28 and TRBJ2-5; a possible D gene is TRBD1 (5 bases). Trimming took 6 bases from V and 9 from J, leaving 14 bases between them. The germline CDR1 and CDR2 sequences are MDHEN and SYDVKM. This CDR3 has 12 amino acids. Here the CDR3 reads CASSRAALSQYF. In DNA, the CDR3 is TGTGCCAGCAGCAGGGCAGCCCTCTCCCAGTACTTC. The variable domain in full, with the rest retrieved from reference TRBV28 and TRBJ2-5, is DVKVTQSSRYLVKRTGEKVFLECVQDMDHENMFWYRQDPGLGLRLIYFSYDVKMKEKGDIPEGYSVSREKKERFSLILESASTNQTSMYLCASSRAALSQYFGPGTRLLVL.

There are many counts of this clonotype. The rearrangement links TRBV18 to TRBJ1-1; 7 nucleotides line up with TRBD1. The CDR3 contains 14 residues. The V gene's germline CDR1 is KGHSH and CDR2 LQKENI. The ends lost 2 bases at V and 3 bases at J; junction bases unmatched: 3. The CDR3 DNA sequence: TGTGCCAGCTCACCAAGAGGGGGCGACACTGAAGCTTTCTTT. It yields the protein CASSPRGGDTEAFF.

As regards this clonotype: At one of its ends the junction is not consistent with the germline gene, which may arise from a read error. V is TRBV11-2 and J is TRBJ2-5; TRBD2 matches at 9 bases. Germline V gives CDR1 SGHAT, CDR2 FQNNGV. The CDR3 extends over 14 amino acids. In nucleotides, the CDR3 is TGTGCCAGCAGATTAGCGGGAGTATTTGAGACCCAGTCCTTC. Translating gives CASRLAGVFETQSF.

Many counts were recorded for this clonotype. The CDR3: CASSFSSGTSYEQYF. The DNA of the CDR3 is TGTGCCAGCAGCTTCTCTAGCGGGACTTCCTACGAGCAGTACTTC. This chain links TRBV11-2 with TRBJ2-7, with TRBD2 matching over 9 bases. The V gene end was trimmed by 3 bases and the J gene end by 1 base; junction bases not matched to a gene: 4. The CDR3 contains 15 residues. Germline-derived CDR1 and CDR2 are SGHAT and FQNNGV.

This clonotype was recorded at least ten times. V and J are TRBV28 and TRBJ2-5; D call uncertain. Germline V lookup: CDR1 MDHEN, CDR2 SYDVKM. The V and J ends lost 5 bases and 1 base respectively, with 8 bases between them. This CDR3 comprises 13 residues. The CDR3 reads CASSGQSQETQYF. CDR3 DNA sequence: TGTGCCAGCAGTGGTCAGAGCCAAGAGACCCAGTACTTC.

This clonotype was observed many times. V and J are TRBV7-9 and TRBJ2-5, with D perhaps TRBD1 (5 bases). This CDR3 spans 13 amino acids. With 5 bases removed from V and 8 bases from J, the gap between germline ends came to 15 bases. Germline values: CDR1 SEHNR, CDR2 FQNEAQ (reference sequence). CDR3 loop: CASSQGIFSTQYF. The CDR3 DNA reads as TGTGCCAGCAGCCAGGGCATCTTCTCTACCCAGTACTTC.

This clonotype was found many times. The chain has TRBV28 and TRBJ2-4, with D uncertain. V lost 2 bases and J lost 0, with 23 bases in between. Germline CDR1 reads MDHEN; CDR2 reads SYDVKM. CDR3 length: 20 residues. The CDR3 spells CASSLPTRHPGWLAKNIQYF. DNA of the CDR3: TGTGCCAGCAGTTTACCCACGCGCCATCCGGGCTGGTTAGCCAAAAACATTCAGTACTTC.

The chain is built from TRBV28 and TRBJ2-3; TRBD1 matches at 7 bases. Germline CDR1 and CDR2: MDHEN and SYDVKM. Trimming removed 3 bases from V and 6 bases from J; junction bases left unmatched: 3. The CDR3 totals 13 residues. The CDR3 DNA follows: TGTGCCAGCAGTTTGGACAGGCTGGATACGCAGTATTTT. This encodes CASSLDRLDTQYF.

In this sample, this clonotype turned up many times. This chain links TRBV5-1 with TRBJ2-6, with 9 bases matching TRBD1. The CDR3 is 18 residues long. V gave up 4 bases and J gave up 4 bases; unmatched junction bases: 12. Germline V lookup: CDR1 SGHRS, CDR2 YFSETQ. CDR3 DNA: TGCGCCAGCAGCCCCGGGACAGGGCTCTTGGGGGGGGCCAACGTCCTGACTTTC. This gives the protein CASSPGTGLLGGANVLTF.

This clonotype was observed at least ten times. The chain couples TRBV15 to TRBJ2-7; possible D gene TRBD2, 5 bases. The germline CDR1 and CDR2 sequences are LNHNV and YYDKDF (reference sequence). The germline V and J ends were trimmed by 0 bases and 0 bases, with 9 bases remaining between them. The CDR3 length is 15 residues. The CDR3 coding sequence is TGTGCCACCAGCAGAGAAAGCGGTAGCTCCTACGAGCAGTACTTC. Translating gives CATSRESGSSYEQYF.